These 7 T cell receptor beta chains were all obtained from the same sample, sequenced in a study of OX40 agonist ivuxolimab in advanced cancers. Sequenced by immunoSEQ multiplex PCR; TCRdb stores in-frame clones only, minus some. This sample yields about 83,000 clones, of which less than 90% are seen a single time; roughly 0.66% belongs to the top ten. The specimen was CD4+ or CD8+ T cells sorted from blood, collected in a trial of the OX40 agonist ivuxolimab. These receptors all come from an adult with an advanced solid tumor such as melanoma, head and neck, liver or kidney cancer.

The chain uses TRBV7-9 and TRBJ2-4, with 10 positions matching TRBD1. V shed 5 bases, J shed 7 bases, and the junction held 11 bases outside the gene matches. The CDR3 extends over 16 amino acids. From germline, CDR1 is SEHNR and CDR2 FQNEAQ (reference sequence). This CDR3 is CASSRTGQGIRNIQYF. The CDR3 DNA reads TGTGCCAGCAGCCGAACGGGACAGGGGATAAGGAACATTCAGTACTTC. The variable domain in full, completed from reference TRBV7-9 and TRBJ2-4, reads DTGVSQNPRHKITKRGQNVTFRCDPISEHNRLYWYRQTLGQGPEFLTYFQNEAQLEKSRLLSDRFSAERPKGSFSTLEIQRTEQGDSAMYLCASSRTGQGIRNIQYFGAGTRLSVL.

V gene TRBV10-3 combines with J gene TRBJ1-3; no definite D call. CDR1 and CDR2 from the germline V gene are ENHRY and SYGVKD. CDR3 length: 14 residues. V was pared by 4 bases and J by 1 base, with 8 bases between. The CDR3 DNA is TGTGCCATCAGTGGCTCGGGTTCTGGAAACACCATATATTTT. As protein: CAISGSGSGNTIYF.

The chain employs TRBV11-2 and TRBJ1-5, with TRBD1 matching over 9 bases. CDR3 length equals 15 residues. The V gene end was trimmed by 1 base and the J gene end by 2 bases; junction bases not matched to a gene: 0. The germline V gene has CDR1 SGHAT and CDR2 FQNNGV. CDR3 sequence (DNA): TGTGCCAGCAGCTTAGGGACAGGGGGCAATCAGCCCCAGCATTTT. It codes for CASSLGTGGNQPQHF.

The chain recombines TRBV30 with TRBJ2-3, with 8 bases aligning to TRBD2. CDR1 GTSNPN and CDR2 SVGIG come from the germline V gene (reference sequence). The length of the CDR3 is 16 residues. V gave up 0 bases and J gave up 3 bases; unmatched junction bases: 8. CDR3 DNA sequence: TGTGCCTGGAGTGTAGGGGCGGGGGGAGGTACAGATACGCAGTATTTT. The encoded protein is CAWSVGAGGGTDTQYF.

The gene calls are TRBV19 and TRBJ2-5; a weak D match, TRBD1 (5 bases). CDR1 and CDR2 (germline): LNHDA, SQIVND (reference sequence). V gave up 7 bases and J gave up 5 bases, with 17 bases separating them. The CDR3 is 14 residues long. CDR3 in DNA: TGTGCCAGTACCTCAGGGCCAGGGATTGAGACCCAGTACTTC. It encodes CASTSGPGIETQYF.

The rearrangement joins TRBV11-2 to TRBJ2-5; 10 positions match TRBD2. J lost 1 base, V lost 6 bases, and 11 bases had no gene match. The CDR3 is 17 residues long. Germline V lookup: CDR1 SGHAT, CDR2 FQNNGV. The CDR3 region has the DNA TGTGCCAGCAGAGCCTGGATTGCTAGCGGGGGCCAAGAGACCCAGTACTTC. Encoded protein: CASRAWIASGGQETQYF.

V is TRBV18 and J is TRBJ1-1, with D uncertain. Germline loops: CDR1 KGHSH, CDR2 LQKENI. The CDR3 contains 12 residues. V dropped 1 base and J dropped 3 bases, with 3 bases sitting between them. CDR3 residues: CASSPLYTEAFF. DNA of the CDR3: TGTGCCAGCTCACCACTATACACTGAAGCTTTCTTT.